Shown below are 22 T cell receptor beta chains from a single sample sequenced in a study of beta chain features in type 1 diabetes. These receptors' antigens are unknown. Expressed TCRB transcripts were sequenced, since all the RNA that had been isolated was reverse transcribed. TCRdb's table, derived via immunoSEQ multiplex PCR, lists solely in-frame clones and lacks some. The repertoire consists of about 650,000 clones, with around 12% occurring once and the leading ten covering around 0.12%. Study results and limitations: All four CD4+ subsets from Type 1 diabetes patients carried moderately but significantly shorter TCRB CDR3s.

Sequenced material: naive CD4+ T cells from blood. These receptors were obtained from a man under 40 with type 1 diabetes.

The chain has TRBV10-3 and TRBJ2-7, with D perhaps given as TRBD1 or TRBD2 (6 bases each). The CDR3 consists of 14 residues. The germline V gene has CDR1 ENHRY and CDR2 SYGVKD. Trimming cost V 0 bases and J 4 bases, with 10 bases left between them. CDR3 protein: CAISESKGGYEQYF. The CDR3 DNA follows: TGTGCCATCAGTGAGTCGAAAGGGGGGTACGAGCAGTACTTC.

The rearrangement joins TRBV4-3 to TRBJ2-7; D is possibly TRBD1 (5 bases). The length of the CDR3 is 13 residues. Germline V gene lookup returns CDR1 LGHNA and CDR2 YSLEER. Trimming left V 0 bases short and J 6 bases short, with 9 bases between. The CDR3 sequence: CASSQEIGAEQYF. CDR3 bases: TGCGCCAGCAGCCAAGAAATAGGGGCCGAGCAGTACTTC.

This clone was observed a handful of times. This rearrangement joins TRBV4-3 to TRBJ1-2, with TRBD1 as a possible D gene (6 bases). The germline V and J ends were trimmed by 0 bases and 0 bases, with 20 bases remaining between them. CDR3 size: 19 residues. Germline V gives CDR1 LGHNA, CDR2 YSLEER. The CDR3 region has the DNA TGCGCCAGCAGCCAAGATTTGAACGGACAGCGGTCAACTAACTATGGCTACACCTTC. Protein: CASSQDLNGQRSTNYGYTF.

The V call is TRBV9, the J call TRBJ1-4, with 7 nucleotides matching TRBD1. Trimming cost V 2 bases and J 8 bases; bases outside gene matches: 9. This CDR3 has 15 residues. Per germline, CDR1 SGDLS and CDR2 YYNGEE. The CDR3 loop is CASSVEGAEGEKLFF. In DNA, the CDR3 is TGTGCCAGCAGCGTCGAGGGGGCCGAGGGGGAAAAACTGTTTTTT.

This clone has more than one count but fewer than ten. The chain uses TRBV10-3 and TRBJ2-2; D possibly matches TRBD1 or TRBD2 (5 bases each). This CDR3 has 13 residues. V was shortened by 4 bases and J by 5 bases, with 8 bases between the two germline ends. Germline V gives CDR1 ENHRY, CDR2 SYGVKD. DNA for the CDR3: TGTGCCATCAGTGGACAGCGGACCGGGGAGCTGTTTTTT. Translating gives CAISGQRTGELFF.

This clone was seen a few times. The gene calls are TRBV7-9 and TRBJ1-1; no clear D gene. Germline lookup yields CDR1 SEHNR and CDR2 FQNEAQ (reference sequence). V was trimmed by 3 bases and J by 4 bases, leaving 12 bases between them. The CDR3 totals 14 residues. CDR3 amino acids: CASSLEGWGTEAFF. The CDR3, as DNA: TGTGCCAGCAGCTTGGAGGGTTGGGGCACTGAAGCTTTCTTT.

In this sample, this clone turned up a few times. In the same sample, other DNA sequences code for this CDR3. The chain uses TRBV6-5 and TRBJ1-2, with a tentative D call TRBD1 (6 bases). The CDR3 is 13 residues long. V lost 6 bases, J lost 2 bases, and 10 bases lay in between. Germline V CDR1 and CDR2: MNHEY, SVGAGI. The CDR3 coding sequence is TGTGCCAGCAGCCTCGACAGGAACTATGGCTACACCTTC. It specifies CASSLDRNYGYTF.

The gene calls are TRBV29-1 and TRBJ2-1; 15 nucleotides match TRBD2. The CDR3 runs to 18 residues. Germline CDR1 and CDR2: SQVTM and ANQGSEA. The V segment lost 7 bases and the J segment 1 base; nucleotides outside the gene matches: 11. The CDR3 protein is CSASRTSGGASSYNEQFF. The DNA of the CDR3 is TGCAGCGCTTCAAGGACTAGCGGGGGGGCAAGTTCCTACAATGAGCAGTTCTTC.

There are a few counts of this clone. The chain has TRBV7-3 and TRBJ2-2; 11 bases line up with TRBD2. Germline values: CDR1 SGHTA, CDR2 FQGTGA. With 5 bases clipped from V and 0 bases from J, the junction kept 2 bases outside the gene matches. The CDR3 has 16 residues. The CDR3: CASSQTSGANTGELFF. CDR3 in DNA: TGTGCCAGCAGCCAGACTAGCGGGGCGAACACCGGGGAGCTGTTTTTT.

With respect to this clone: Relative to the germline gene, one junction end is altered; a read error may explain this. The chain joins TRBV5-6 to TRBJ2-1; 10 bases match TRBD1. CDR1 and CDR2 (germline): SGHDT, YYEEEE. The CDR3 length is 11 residues. The chain's CDR3 is CASSWGQGLIF. The CDR3 DNA is TGTGCCAGCAGCTGGGGACAGGGGCTGATCTTC.

This rearrangement joins TRBV2 to TRBJ2-1; D may be TRBD1 (6 bases). The germline V gene encodes CDR1 SNHLY and CDR2 FYNNEI. The V gene lost 7 bases and the J gene lost 0 bases, with 10 bases spanning the gap. This CDR3 region has 14 residues. The CDR3 DNA reads TGTGCCAGCAACGGACAGAGCTCCTACAATGAGCAGTTCTTC. Translating it yields CASNGQSSYNEQFF.

The V call is TRBV19, the J call TRBJ2-1; perhaps TRBD1 as D (6 bases). This CDR3 is built from 14 residues. The ends were cut back, 5 bases at V and 9 bases at J, with 17 bases in the middle. CDR1 is LNHDA and CDR2 is SQIVND in the germline V gene (reference sequence). CDR3 protein: CASSPQWGTTEQFF. CDR3 bases: TGTGCCAGTAGTCCACAGTGGGGGACAACTGAGCAGTTCTTC. The complete variable domain, with remaining parts taken from reference TRBV19 and TRBJ2-1, reads DGGITQSPKYLFRKEGQNVTLSCEQNLNHDAMYWYRQDPGQGLRLIYYSQIVNDFQKGDIAEGYSVSREKKESFPLTVTSAQKNPTAFYLCASSPQWGTTEQFFGPGTRLTVL.

This sequence joins TRBV6-1 and TRBJ1-2; maybe TRBD1 (6 bases). Trimming cost V 6 bases and J 2 bases, with 16 bases left between them. The CDR3 has 15 residues. Germline V gene lookup returns CDR1 MNHNS and CDR2 SASEGT. The CDR3 DNA reads as TGTGCCAGCAGGAAATACAGGGAAGGGAACTATGGCTACACCTTC. Its translation is CASRKYREGNYGYTF.

The J gene is TRBJ2-5, the V gene TRBV7-9; possible D gene TRBD2, 7 bases. V lost 6 bases to trimming and J lost 5 bases, with 16 bases between them. The CDR3 is made up of 14 amino acids. Per germline, CDR1 SEHNR and CDR2 FQNEAQ (reference sequence). CDR3 in DNA: TGTGCCAGCAGAGAAGGGGGAGGGAAGGAGACCCAGTACTTC. This encodes CASREGGGKETQYF.

This clone was seen only a few times. The chain combines TRBV11-2 with TRBJ2-1; D is unclear. The CDR3 has 17 amino acids. Trimming cost V 1 base and J 9 bases, with 22 bases left between them. Germline CDR1 and CDR2: SGHAT and FQNNGV. The CDR3 is CASSLGVVPTDLGEQFF. In nucleotides, the CDR3 is TGTGCCAGCAGCTTAGGCGTCGTACCGACCGACCTGGGTGAGCAGTTCTTC. Together with reference TRBV11-2 and TRBJ2-1, the CDR3 gives the full variable domain: EAGVAQSPRYKIIEKRQSVAFWCNPISGHATLYWYQQILGQGPKLLIQFQNNGVVDDSQLPKDRFSAERLKGVDSTLKIQPAKLEDSAVYLCASSLGVVPTDLGEQFFGPGTRLTVL.

The CDR3 protein is CASSSTDRVYGYTF. The CDR3 region has the DNA TGTGCCAGTAGTTCCACCGACAGGGTCTATGGCTACACCTTC. This sequence joins TRBV19 and TRBJ1-2; 7 bases fit TRBD1. The CDR3 has 14 residues. Germline lookup yields CDR1 LNHDA and CDR2 SQIVND (reference sequence). J was trimmed by 4 bases and V by 5 bases; bases with no gene match: 7.

V and J are TRBV7-2 and TRBJ1-2, with a weak D call TRBD1 (6 bases). V dropped 2 bases and J dropped 4 bases, with 11 bases sitting between them. CDR1 is SGHTA and CDR2 is FQGNSA in the germline V gene. The CDR3 is 14 residues long. CDR3 loop: CASSLWDTSYGYTF. The CDR3 DNA follows: TGTGCCAGCAGCTTATGGGACACCAGCTATGGCTACACCTTC. Complete variable domain (other parts from reference TRBV7-2 and TRBJ1-2): GAGVSQSPSNKVTEKGKDVELRCDPISGHTALYWYRQSLGQGLEFLIYFQGNSAPDKSGLPSDRFSAERTGGSVSTLTIQRTQQEDSAVYLCASSLWDTSYGYTFGSGTRLTVV.

The chain employs TRBV30 and TRBJ2-5; D unclear. Looked up from germline, CDR1 is GTSNPN and CDR2 is SVGIG (reference sequence). V lost 0 bases, J lost 2 bases, and 4 bases lay in between. The CDR3 extends over 12 amino acids. The CDR3 DNA reads as TGTGCCTGGAGTGTATTTCAAGAGACCCAGTACTTC. Residues: CAWSVFQETQYF.

The V call is TRBV11-3, the J call TRBJ1-2, with 7 bases lining up with TRBD1. The germline V gene encodes CDR1 SGHNT and CDR2 YENEEA. Unmatched junction bases numbered 6, after V lost 4 bases and J lost 7 bases. This CDR3 region has 13 residues. The chain's CDR3 is CASSSQGGLGYTF. CDR3 bases: TGTGCCAGCAGCTCCCAGGGGGGACTTGGCTACACCTTC.

The V and J genes are TRBV6-4 and TRBJ1-2, with D maybe TRBD1 (6 bases). Germline CDR1 MRHNA, CDR2 SNTAGT. The CDR3 covers 16 residues. Deletions cut 4 bases from V and 0 bases from J, with 15 bases between. CDR3 DNA: TGTGCCAGCAGTGGGACGCCCGGGGGGCCTAACTATGGCTACACCTTC. Amino acid sequence: CASSGTPGGPNYGYTF.

The chain joins TRBV6-6 to TRBJ2-7, with TRBD1 identical over 10 bases. The V segment lost 5 bases and the J segment 0 bases; nucleotides outside the gene matches: 4. The CDR3 is 15 amino acids. Germline V gene lookup returns CDR1 MNHNY and CDR2 SVGAGI (reference sequence). As DNA, the CDR3 is TGTGCCAGCAGTCTGGGACAGGGGTCCTCCTACGAGCAGTACTTC. It yields the protein CASSLGQGSSYEQYF.

The chain links TRBV4-3 to TRBJ1-3, with a weak D call TRBD1 (5 bases). V was clipped by 1 base and J by 4 bases, with 14 bases between them. Germline V gene sequence: CDR1 LGHNA, CDR2 YSLEER. There are 16 residues in the CDR3. The CDR3 DNA reads TGCGCCAGCAGCCAAGCCTCCCAAGGGGTCGGAAACACCATATATTTT. Its translation: CASSQASQGVGNTIYF.